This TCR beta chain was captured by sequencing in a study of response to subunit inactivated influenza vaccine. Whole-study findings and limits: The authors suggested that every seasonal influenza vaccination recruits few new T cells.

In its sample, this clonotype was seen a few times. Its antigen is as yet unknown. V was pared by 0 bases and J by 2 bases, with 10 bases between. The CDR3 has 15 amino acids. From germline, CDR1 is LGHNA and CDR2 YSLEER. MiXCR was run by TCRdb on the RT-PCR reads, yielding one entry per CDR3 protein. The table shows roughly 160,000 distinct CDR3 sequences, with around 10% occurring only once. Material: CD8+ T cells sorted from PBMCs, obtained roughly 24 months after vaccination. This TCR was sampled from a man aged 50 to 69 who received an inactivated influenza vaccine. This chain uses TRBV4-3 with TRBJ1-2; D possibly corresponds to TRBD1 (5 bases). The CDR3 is CASSQDGHVNYGYTF. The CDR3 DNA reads TGCGCCAGCAGCCAAGATGGACACGTCAACTATGGCTACACCTTC.